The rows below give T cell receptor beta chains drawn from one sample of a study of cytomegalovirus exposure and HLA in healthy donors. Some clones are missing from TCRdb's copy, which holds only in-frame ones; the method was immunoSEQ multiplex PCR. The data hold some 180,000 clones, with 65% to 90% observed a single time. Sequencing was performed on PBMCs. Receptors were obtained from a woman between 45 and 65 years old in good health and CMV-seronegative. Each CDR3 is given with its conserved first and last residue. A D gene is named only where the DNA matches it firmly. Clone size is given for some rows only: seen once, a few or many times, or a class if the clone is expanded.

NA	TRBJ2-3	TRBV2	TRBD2	CASSGSRLAGGRDTQYF	TGTGCCAGCAGCGGCTCAAGACTAGCGGGTGGGAGGGATACGCAGTATTTT
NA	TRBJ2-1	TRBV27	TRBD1	CASSLAGQGLNNEQFF	TGTGCCAGCAGTTTAGCCGGACAGGGGTTAAACAATGAGCAGTTCTTC
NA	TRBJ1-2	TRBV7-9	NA	CSSSPDSNGYTF	TGTTCCAGCAGCCCAGACAGTAATGGCTACACCTTC
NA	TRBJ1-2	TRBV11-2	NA	CASSPLAGGHGYTF	TGTGCCAGCAGCCCCCTTGCGGGGGGCCATGGCTACACCTTC
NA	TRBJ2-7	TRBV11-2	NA	CASSFSPLYEQYF	TGTGCCAGCAGCTTTAGCCCTCTCTACGAGCAGTACTTC
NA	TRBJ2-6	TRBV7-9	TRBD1	CASRQTGAPLAGANVLTF	TGTGCCAGCAGACAGACAGGGGCCCCTCTCGCCGGGGCCAACGTCCTGACTTTC
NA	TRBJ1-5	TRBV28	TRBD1	CASSLGRGGQGFQPQHF	TGTGCCAGCAGTTTGGGCAGGGGGGGACAGGGGTTTCAGCCCCAGCATTTT
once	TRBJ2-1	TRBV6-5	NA	CASSSPASYEQFF	TGTGCCAGCAGTTCCCCGGCTAGCTATGAGCAGTTCTTC
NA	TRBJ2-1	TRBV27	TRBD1	CASSQRRGQEYNEQFF	TGTGCCAGCAGTCAACGTAGGGGACAGGAGTACAATGAGCAGTTCTTC
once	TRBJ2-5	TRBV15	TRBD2	CATSRGVKREGQETQYF	TGTGCCACCAGCAGGGGCGTCAAGCGGGAGGGCCAAGAGACCCAGTACTTC
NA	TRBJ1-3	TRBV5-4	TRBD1	CASSLGGRQGRNTIYF	TGTGCCAGCAGCTTGGGAGGCAGACAGGGAAGGAACACCATATATTTT
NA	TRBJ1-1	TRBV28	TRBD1	CASSNRGGNTEAFF	TGTGCCAGCAGTAACAGGGGAGGAAACACTGAAGCTTTCTTT
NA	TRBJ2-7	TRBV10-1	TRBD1	CASRGQGGSEQYF	TGCGCCAGCCGGGGACAGGGAGGTTCCGAGCAGTACTTC
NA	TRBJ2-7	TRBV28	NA	CASSLSQQGPRQQYF	TGTGCCAGCAGTCTATCCCAGCAGGGCCCTCGGCAGCAGTACTTC
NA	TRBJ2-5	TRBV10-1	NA	CASRDGQSETQYF	TGCGCCAGCAGGGATGGACAGTCGGAGACCCAGTACTTC
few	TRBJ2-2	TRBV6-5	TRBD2	CASSYGTSGITGELFF	TGTGCCAGCAGTTACGGGACTAGCGGGATCACCGGGGAGCTGTTTTTT
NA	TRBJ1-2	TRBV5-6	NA	CASRTQGRRYGYTF	TGTGCCAGCAGGACACAGGGAAGGAGGTATGGCTACACCTTC
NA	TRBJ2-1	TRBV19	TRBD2	CASSGTSGGGYNEQFF	TGTGCCAGTAGTGGAACTAGCGGGGGGGGCTACAATGAGCAGTTCTTC
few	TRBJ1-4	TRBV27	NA	CASSLSLNGWEKLFF	TGTGCCAGCAGTTTATCCCTGAACGGTTGGGAAAAACTGTTTTTT
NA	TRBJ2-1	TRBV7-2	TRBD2	CASSSLAGVLNEQFF	TGTGCCAGCAGCTCCCTAGCGGGAGTTTTAAATGAGCAGTTCTTC
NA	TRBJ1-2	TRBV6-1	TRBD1	CASNGTGGAYGYTF	TGTGCCAGCAACGGGACAGGGGGCGCCTATGGCTACACCTTC
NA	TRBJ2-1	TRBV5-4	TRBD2	CASSLERTSGTRYNEQFF	TGTGCCAGCAGCTTGGAAAGGACTAGCGGGACCAGATACAATGAGCAGTTCTTC
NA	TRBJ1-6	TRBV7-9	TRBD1	CASSPFDRGHSPLHF	TGTGCCAGCAGCCCGTTCGACAGGGGGCATTCACCCCTCCACTTT
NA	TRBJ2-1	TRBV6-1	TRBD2	CASSEAPRGRATNEQFF	TGTGCCAGCAGTGAAGCGCCACGCGGGAGGGCCACCAATGAGCAGTTCTTC
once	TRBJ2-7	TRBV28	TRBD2	CASSPGLAGGISYEQYF	TGTGCCAGCAGTCCAGGACTAGCGGGAGGTATTTCCTACGAGCAGTACTTC
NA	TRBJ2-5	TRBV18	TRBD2	CASSPRQREGETQYF	TGTGCCAGCTCACCACGTCAGCGGGAGGGCGAGACCCAGTACTTC
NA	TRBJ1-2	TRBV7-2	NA	CASSLTGTGYTF	TGTGCCAGCAGCTTAACAGGGACGGGCTACACCTTC
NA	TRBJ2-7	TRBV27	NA	CASSLTAGPPYEQYF	TGTGCCAGCAGTTTAACAGCGGGCCCCCCCTACGAGCAGTACTTC
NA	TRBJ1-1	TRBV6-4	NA	CASSDSVGGRYTEAFF	TGTGCCAGCAGTGACTCCGTCGGGGGTCGGTACACTGAAGCTTTCTTT
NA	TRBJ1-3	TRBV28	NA	CASRYTGFRNTIYF	TGTGCCAGCAGATATACAGGGTTTAGAAACACCATATATTTT
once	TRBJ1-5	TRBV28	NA	CATSYDSVNQPQHF	TGTGCCACCTCTTACGACAGCGTTAATCAGCCCCAGCATTTT
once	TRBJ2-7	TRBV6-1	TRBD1	CASSSQGEISYEQYF	TGTGCCAGCAGTTCACAGGGGGAAATAAGCTACGAGCAGTACTTC
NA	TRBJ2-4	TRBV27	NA	CASSFRRDDIQYF	TGTGCCAGCAGTTTCAGGAGGGATGACATTCAGTACTTC
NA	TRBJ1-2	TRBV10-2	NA	CASRGTHSNYGYTF	TGCGCCAGCAGAGGGACACACTCTAACTATGGCTACACCTTC
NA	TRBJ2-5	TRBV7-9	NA	CASSSLGDNLAQYF	TGTGCCAGCAGCTCCCTAGGCGATAACCTGGCCCAGTACTTC
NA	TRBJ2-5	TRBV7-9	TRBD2	CASLGASGRRAYQETQYF	TGTGCCTCCCTGGGGGCTAGCGGGAGGAGGGCGTACCAAGAGACCCAGTACTTC
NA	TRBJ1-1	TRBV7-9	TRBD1	CASSSTGLNTEAFF	TGTGCCAGCAGCTCGACAGGGCTAAACACTGAAGCTTTCTTT
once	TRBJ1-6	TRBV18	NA	CASSPQSGGAGRNSPLHF	TGTGCCAGCTCACCACAGTCGGGCGGGGCAGGCCGAAATTCACCCCTCCACTTT
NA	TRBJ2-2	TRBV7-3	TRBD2	CASSSQPGLAAGELFF	TGTGCCAGCAGCTCCCAGCCGGGACTAGCAGCCGGGGAGCTGTTTTTT
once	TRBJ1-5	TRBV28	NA	CASSSPGQPQHF	TGTGCCAGCAGTTCACCAGGACAGCCCCAGCATTTT
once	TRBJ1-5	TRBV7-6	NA	CASSLGGGFSNQPQHF	TGTGCCAGCAGCTTAGGTGGAGGTTTTAGCAATCAGCCCCAGCATTTT
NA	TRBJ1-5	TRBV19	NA	CASSMGDRVAYQPQHF	TGTGCCAGTAGTATGGGAGATAGGGTTGCATATCAGCCCCAGCATTTT
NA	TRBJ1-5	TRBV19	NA	CASSIITGLGDQPQHF	TGTGCCAGTAGTATAATCACCGGACTAGGGGATCAGCCCCAGCATTTT
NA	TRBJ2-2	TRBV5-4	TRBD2	CASSSSGGGGRYAGELFF	TGTGCCAGCAGCAGTTCGGGGGGGGGCGGGAGATACGCTGGGGAGCTGTTTTTT
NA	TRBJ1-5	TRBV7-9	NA	CASSPHGMGGGQPQHF	TGTGCCAGCAGCCCACATGGAATGGGGGGAGGACAGCCCCAGCATTTT
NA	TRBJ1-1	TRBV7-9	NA	CASSLIQGNTEAFF	TGTGCCAGCAGCTTGATACAGGGGAACACTGAAGCTTTCTTT
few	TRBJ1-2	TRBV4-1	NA	CASSQDFQYGYTF	TGCGCCAGCAGCCAAGATTTCCAGTATGGCTACACCTTC
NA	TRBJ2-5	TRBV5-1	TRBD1	CASSPGTEGETQYF	TGCGCCAGCAGCCCCGGGACAGAGGGAGAGACCCAGTACTTC
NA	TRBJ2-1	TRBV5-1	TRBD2	CASSVSGSYNEQFF	TGCGCCAGCAGCGTTAGCGGGAGCTACAATGAGCAGTTCTTC
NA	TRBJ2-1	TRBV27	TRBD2	CASSPGLASSSYNEQFF	TGTGCCAGCAGTCCCGGACTAGCGTCGAGCTCCTACAATGAGCAGTTCTTC
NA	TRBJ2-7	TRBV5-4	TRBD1	CASSTQGQGAYEQYF	TGTGCCAGCAGCACCCAAGGACAGGGGGCCTACGAGCAGTACTTC
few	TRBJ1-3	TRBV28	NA	CASSLRNSGNTIYF	TGTGCCAGCAGTTTGCGTAACTCTGGAAACACCATATATTTT